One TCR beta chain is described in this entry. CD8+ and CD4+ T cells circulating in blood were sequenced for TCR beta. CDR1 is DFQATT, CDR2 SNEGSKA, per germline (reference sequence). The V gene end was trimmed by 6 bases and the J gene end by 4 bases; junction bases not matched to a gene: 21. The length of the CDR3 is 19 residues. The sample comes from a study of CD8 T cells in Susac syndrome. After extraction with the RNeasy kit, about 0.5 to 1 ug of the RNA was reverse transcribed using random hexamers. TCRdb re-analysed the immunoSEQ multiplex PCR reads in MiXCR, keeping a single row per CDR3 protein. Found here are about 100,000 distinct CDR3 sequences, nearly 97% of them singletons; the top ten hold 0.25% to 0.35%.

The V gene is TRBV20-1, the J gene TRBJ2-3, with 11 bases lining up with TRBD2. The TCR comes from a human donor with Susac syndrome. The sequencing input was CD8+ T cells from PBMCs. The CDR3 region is CSAERLAGYSDWSPDTQYF. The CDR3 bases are TGCAGTGCGGAGAGACTAGCGGGATATTCGGATTGGTCCCCAGATACGCAGTATTTT.